The clone carrying this T cell receptor (beta chain) was found a few times. This entry belongs to a study of cytomegalovirus exposure and HLA in healthy donors. The V end was cut by 2 bases, the J end by 0 bases, with 10 bases between. Germline V gene data show CDR1 as LGHNA and CDR2 as YNFKEQ. The CDR3 loop spans 16 amino acids. Amplification used 60 Vbeta primers and 13 Jbeta primers. The assay was immunoSEQ multiplex PCR, and TCRdb's table has in-frame clones only and misses some. This sample carries some 94,000 clones, approximately 71% of them seen once, and the ten largest clones take 2.5% to 3%.

The receptor was isolated from a man aged 50 to 60 in good health and CMV-seronegative. The chain carries TRBV4-2 and TRBJ2-2; the D gene is possibly TRBD2 (5 bases). The sequencing input was PBMCs. The CDR3 here is CASSQFRGSNTGELFF. In DNA, the CDR3 is TGTGCCAGCAGCCAATTTCGGGGATCGAACACCGGGGAGCTGTTTTTT.